This T cell receptor beta chain was identified during a study of human T cells and chemical hapten exposure. The wider study: Patients got weekly scalp diphenylcyclopropenone doses over the roughly 24-week study. Whole-study findings and limits: Donors had alopecia, so their immune response may differ from healthy people's.

Documented time point: patch test 1, 2 weeks after DPC sensitization. The treatment: therapeutic diphenylcyclopropenone sensitization with weekly scalp DPC. Per the germline V gene, CDR1 is SQVTM and CDR2 is ANQGSEA. After removal of 4 bases from V and 7 bases from J, the junction contained 6 bases not matched to a gene. The CDR3 totals 12 residues. TCRdb re-called the RACE reads with MiXCR, one entry per CDR3 protein. The sample has 380,000 or so distinct CDR3 sequences, 4.8% seen once; the top ten hold 2% to 2.5%. To note about this clonotype: Its antigen is not identified.

The receptor was isolated from a woman aged 45-65 years with alopecia areata. Some clones in this sample may be carry-over from other donors' samples. This sample comprised whole blood, obtained in connection with sensitization to the hapten diphenylcyclopropenone (DPC). This chain connects TRBV29-1 to TRBJ1-2; 7 bases match TRBD1. CDR3 loop: CSVVQGGSGYTF. Here the CDR3 DNA reads TGCAGCGTTGTCCAGGGGGGATCTGGCTACACCTTC.